Listed below are T cell receptor beta chains from one sample, sequenced in a study of human T cells and chemical hapten exposure. TCRdb processed the RACE reads anew with MiXCR; each CDR3 protein has one entry. The sample shows 150,000 to 200,000 distinct CDR3 sequences, nearly 30% of them seen only once. Source: whole blood, taken in connection with sensitization to the hapten diphenylcyclopropenone (DPC). These receptors all stem from a woman in her thirties with alopecia areata. Some clones in this sample may be carry-over from other donors' samples. Each CDR3 is given with its conserved first and last residue. D genes are given only for firm matches. Expanded clones are given a class, and other clones once, few, many or no size at all.

size | D | J | V | DNA | CDR3
NA | NA | TRBJ2-3 | TRBV12-5 | TGTGCTAGTGGGCAATCAGGGTCTAGCACAGATACGCAGTATTTT | CASGQSGSSTDTQYF
NA | NA | TRBJ2-5 | TRBV20-1 | TGCAGTGCTAGTGGGGCCCGGGGATTCGAGACCCAGTACTTC | CSASGARGFETQYF
NA | NA | TRBJ1-1 | TRBV5-1 | TGCGCCAGCAGCTTGGTGTCAGGGGCTCACACTGAAGCTTTCTTT | CASSLVSGAHTEAFF
NA | NA | TRBJ2-1 | TRBV9 | TGTGCCAGCAGCGTAGAAGGCGGGTCCTACAATGAGCAGTTCTTC | CASSVEGGSYNEQFF
NA | TRBD1 | TRBJ1-2 | TRBV28 | TGTGCCAGCAGTACACAGGGGACCCTTAACTATGGCTACACCTTC | CASSTQGTLNYGYTF
NA | NA | TRBJ2-2 | TRBV4-1 | TGCGCCAGCAGCCAAGGCTTAAGCGGAACAAACACCGGGGAGCTGTTTTTT | CASSQGLSGTNTGELFF
NA | NA | TRBJ2-1 | TRBV7-2 | TGTGCCAGCAGCTTAGCGGTTGCCCCGGAGCAGTTCTTC | CASSLAVAPEQFF
few | NA | TRBJ2-3 | TRBV20-1 | TGCAGTGCTGGATGGAGGAGGCAGGTCGGGCCAGATACGCAGTATTTT | CSAGWRRQVGPDTQYF
NA | TRBD1 | TRBJ1-1 | TRBV7-9 | TGTGCCAGCAGCCCAGACAGGGGAAGGACTGAAGCTTTCTTT | CASSPDRGRTEAFF
NA | NA | TRBJ2-7 | TRBV4-3 | TGCGCCAGCAGCCAGGGGTATCCGGCCTACGAGCAGTACTTC | CASSQGYPAYEQYF
few | NA | TRBJ1-1 | TRBV7-2 | TGTGCCAGCAGCCTTACGGCAGGGGCTGAAGCTTTCTTT | CASSLTAGAEAFF
few | NA | TRBJ1-2 | TRBV5-5 | TGTGCCAGCAGCCCGAGGTCGGGGAATGGCTACACCTTC | CASSPRSGNGYTF
NA | NA | TRBJ2-7 | TRBV5-1 | TGCGCCAGCAGGACAGAGGACTACGAGCAGTACTTC | CASRTEDYEQYF
NA | TRBD1 | TRBJ2-2 | TRBV6-5 | TGTGCCAGCAGCCCGGGACAGGGGTTCTCCGGGGAGCTGTTTTTT | CASSPGQGFSGELFF
NA | NA | TRBJ2-7 | TRBV7-2 | TGTGCCAGCAGCTTAGGCTGGCACGAGCAGTACTTC | CASSLGWHEQYF
NA | NA | TRBJ1-2 | TRBV5-1 | TGCGCCAGCAGCTCAAGGGCAGGCCCTGCTAACTATGGCTACACCTTC | CASSSRAGPANYGYTF
few | NA | TRBJ1-5 | TRBV4-3 | TGCGCCAGCAGCCAAGAATCCGGGGCAGGTCAGCCCCAGCATTTT | CASSQESGAGQPQHF
NA | NA | TRBJ2-1 | TRBV10-3 | TGTGCCATCAGTGAGTCGCAGGGGCTATCGTCGAGTGAGCAGTTCTTC | CAISESQGLSSSEQFF
few | TRBD2 | TRBJ2-1 | TRBV2 | TGTGCCAGCAGTGAGACTAGCGGGAGAGGTATTGAGCAGTTCTTC | CASSETSGRGIEQFF
NA | NA | TRBJ2-1 | TRBV2 | TGTGCCAGCATAGGAAGGGGGAAGGCGAGCAATGAGCAGTTCTTC | CASIGRGKASNEQFF
NA | NA | TRBJ1-2 | TRBV29-1 | TGCAGCGTTACAGGGATTAACTATGGCTACACCTTC | CSVTGINYGYTF
NA | NA | TRBJ2-1 | TRBV29-1 | TGCAGCGTTCCCTGGGAAGCCTACAATGAGCAGTTCTTC | CSVPWEAYNEQFF
NA | TRBD2 | TRBJ2-5 | TRBV6-2/TRBV6-3 | TGTGCCAGCAGTTACTCTGGGACTAGCGGGTTTCAAGAGACCCAGTACTTC | CASSYSGTSGFQETQYF
few | NA | TRBJ1-5 | TRBV20-1 | TGCAGTGCTAGCAATGCAGGGGCCGCAGGGCCCCAGCATTTT | CSASNAGAAGPQHF
few | NA | TRBJ1-5 | TRBV20-1 | TGCAGTGCCCCGGACAGTTACAATCAGCCCCAGCATTTT | CSAPDSYNQPQHF
few | NA | TRBJ2-2 | TRBV11-1 | TGTGCCAGCAGCTTCGACTTGCGCACCGGGGAGCTGTTTTTT | CASSFDLRTGELFF
few | NA | TRBJ2-1 | TRBV20-1 | TGCAGTGCTAGAGCACAATACAATGAGCAGTTCTTC | CSARAQYNEQFF
NA | TRBD1 | TRBJ1-3 | TRBV29-1 | TGCAGCGTTGGGGGGGACAGTTTAAGCTCTGGAAACACCATATATTTT | CSVGGDSLSSGNTIYF
NA | NA | TRBJ1-6 | TRBV28 | TGTGCCAGCGCCGGGCCCGGGCCTTCACCCCTCCACTTT | CASAGPGPSPLHF
once | NA | TRBJ1-5 | TRBV28 | TGTGCCAGCAATGGTCTGACAGTCAATCAGCCCCAGCATTTT | CASNGLTVNQPQHF
NA | NA | TRBJ2-7 | TRBV20-1 | TGCAGGACTAGAGGGACGACGGGTTTCGAGCAGTACTTC | CRTRGTTGFEQYF
NA | NA | TRBJ2-1 | TRBV29-1 | TGCAGCGTTTCCGACCATGAGCAGTTCTTC | CSVSDHEQFF
few | NA | TRBJ2-7 | TRBV29-1 | TGCAGCGTTGAACAGCAAGAAAACTACGAGCAGTACTTC | CSVEQQENYEQYF
few | NA | TRBJ2-6 | TRBV4-2 | TGTGCCAGCAGCCAAGCCCGCTCTGGGGCCAACGTCCTGACTTTC | CASSQARSGANVLTF
NA | TRBD1 | TRBJ2-2 | TRBV2 | TGTGCCAGCAGGGGGACAGGCGGTTTCACCGGGGAGCTGTTTTTT | CASRGTGGFTGELFF
NA | NA | TRBJ1-5 | TRBV28 | TGTGCCAGCAGTTCCGCCGGGAGCAATCAGCCCCAGCATTTT | CASSSAGSNQPQHF
NA | NA | TRBJ1-6 | TRBV6-6 | TGTGCCAGCAGTCAACGGGGGGCGGGTTCACCCCTCCACTTT | CASSQRGAGSPLHF
NA | NA | TRBJ1-4 | TRBV20-1 | TGCAGTGCTAGGAGGGGGTGGGATGAAAAACTGTTTTTT | CSARRGWDEKLFF
few | TRBD1 | TRBJ1-2 | TRBV28 | TGTGCCAGCAGTGGGGACAGGCAACCCTTACGCTACACCTTC | CASSGDRQPLRYTF
few | TRBD1 | TRBJ1-1 | TRBV6-2/TRBV6-3 | TGTGCCAGCAGTTACTCTGACAGGGCGGCTTTCTTT | CASSYSDRAAFF
once | TRBD2 | TRBJ2-5 | TRBV2 | TGTGCCAGCAGCACCGGGACTAGCGGGGGTATCCAAGAGACCCAGTACTTC | CASSTGTSGGIQETQYF
NA | NA | TRBJ1-5 | TRBV5-1 | TGCGCCAGCAGCCAGGACCCAAGCAATCAGCCCCAGCATTTT | CASSQDPSNQPQHF
NA | TRBD1 | TRBJ2-7 | TRBV29-1 | TGCAGCGTTGGGACAGGGGCGGGGAGCTCCTACGAGCAGTACTTC | CSVGTGAGSSYEQYF
NA | NA | TRBJ1-2 | TRBV24-1 | TGTGCCACCAGTGAATCAGGTGGGGGCGGCTACACCTTC | CATSESGGGGYTF
NA | NA | TRBJ1-2 | TRBV18 | TGTGCCAGCTCACCAGGGACCACCAACTATGGCTACACCTTC | CASSPGTTNYGYTF
few | NA | TRBJ2-1 | TRBV28 | TGTGCCAGCAGTACGATCTTAGGGACTCTCGGAGACAATGAGCAGTTCTTC | CASSTILGTLGDNEQFF
NA | TRBD1 | TRBJ1-2 | TRBV4-3 | TGCGCCAGCAGCCAAGATCGCGGGACAGTCGGTGGCTACACCTTC | CASSQDRGTVGGYTF
few | TRBD1 | TRBJ1-4 | TRBV28 | TGTGCCAGCAGTTCGACAGGGTATGATGAAAAACTGTTTTTT | CASSSTGYDEKLFF
NA | NA | TRBJ2-6 | TRBV15 | TGTGCCACCAGGTTGGGCCCTGGGGCCAACGTCCTGACTTTC | CATRLGPGANVLTF
few | NA | TRBJ1-3 | TRBV21-1 | TGTGCCAGCAGCAGGGAGATGGGAAACACCATATATTTT | CASSREMGNTIYF
NA | TRBD1 | TRBJ2-5 | TRBV18 | TGTGCCAGCTCACCGTTAGGACAGGGCTCGGCCCAGTACTTC | CASSPLGQGSAQYF
NA | NA | TRBJ1-1 | TRBV28 | TGTGCCAGCAGTTTGTCTAGACCGGAGCGAGGGGCTTTCTTT | CASSLSRPERGAFF
NA | TRBD1 | TRBJ2-1 | TRBV6-1 | TGTGCCAGCACCTCCACAGGGGGCAATGAGCAGTTCTTC | CASTSTGGNEQFF
NA | TRBD1 | TRBJ2-1 | TRBV28 | TGTGCCAGCAGTTTAGTCGGGACAGGGGGCAATGAGCAGTTCTTC | CASSLVGTGGNEQFF
NA | NA | TRBJ2-3 | TRBV20-1 | TGCAGTGCTGTGGCTTCGCGGTATAGCACAGATACGCAGTATTTT | CSAVASRYSTDTQYF
NA | TRBD2 | TRBJ2-7 | TRBV20-1 | TGCAGTGCCCGAAAGGGACTAGCGGGACCCTACGAGCAGTACTTC | CSARKGLAGPYEQYF
many | NA | TRBJ1-4 | TRBV6-1 | TGTGCCAGCCGCGTTTCGACTAATGAAAAACTGTTTTTT | CASRVSTNEKLFF
few | NA | TRBJ1-6 | TRBV4-1 | TGCGCCAGCAGCCAGGGGTACTCGGATTCACCCCTCCACTTT | CASSQGYSDSPLHF
few | NA | TRBJ2-1 | TRBV20-1 | TGCAGTGCTGCGAACAATGAGCAGTTCTTC | CSAANNEQFF